This T cell receptor (beta chain) stems from a study of blood T cell repertoires in COVID-19. Study-level background: T cells, B-cell-depleted T cells, or PBMCs provided the cDNA or gDNA that served as material.

CDR3 length: 16 amino acids. Produced via immunoSEQ multiplex PCR; TCRdb's table is partial and in-frame only. The table records almost 100,000 clones, roughly 86% of them present only once. The TCR sequence derives from a man between 50 and 59 years old with acute or convalescent COVID-19. The gene calls are TRBV21-1 and TRBJ2-3; no DNA check was done on the table's D call, TRBD2. TRBV21-1 is noted as a pseudogene. Sequencing input: peripheral blood. The CDR3 coding sequence is TGTGCCAGCAGCAATGGAGTAGCGGGCGAAGCAGATACGCAGTATTTT. Translating it yields CASSNGVAGEADTQYF.